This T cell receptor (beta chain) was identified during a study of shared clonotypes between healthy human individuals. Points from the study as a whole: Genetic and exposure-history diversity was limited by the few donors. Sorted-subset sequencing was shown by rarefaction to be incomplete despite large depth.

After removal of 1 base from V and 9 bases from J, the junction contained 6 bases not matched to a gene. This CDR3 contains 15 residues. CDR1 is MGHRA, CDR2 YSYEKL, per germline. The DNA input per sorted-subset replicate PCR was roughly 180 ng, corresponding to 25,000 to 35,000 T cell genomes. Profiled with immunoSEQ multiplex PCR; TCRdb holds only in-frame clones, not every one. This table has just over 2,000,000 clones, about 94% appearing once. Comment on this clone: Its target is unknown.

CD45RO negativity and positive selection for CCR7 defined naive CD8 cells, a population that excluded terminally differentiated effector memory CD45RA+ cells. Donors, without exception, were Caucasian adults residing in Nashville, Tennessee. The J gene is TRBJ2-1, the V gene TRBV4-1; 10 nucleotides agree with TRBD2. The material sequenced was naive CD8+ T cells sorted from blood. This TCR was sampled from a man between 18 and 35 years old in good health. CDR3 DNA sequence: TGCGCCAGCAGCCAAGCAGCGGGGGGGCCGATTGAGCAGTTCTTC. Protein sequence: CASSQAAGGPIEQFF.